Listed below are T cell receptor beta chains from one sample, sequenced in a study of OX40 agonist ivuxolimab in advanced cancers. TCRdb's copy holds only in-frame clones and misses some; the assay was immunoSEQ multiplex PCR. The table has 65,000 to 90,000 clones, approximately 85% seen once. Here the sequenced sample was CD4+ or CD8+ T cells sorted from blood, taken in a trial of the OX40 agonist ivuxolimab. These receptors were taken from an adult with an advanced solid tumor such as melanoma, head and neck, liver or kidney cancer. The CDR3 runs from the conserved cysteine through the conserved F or W. A D gene is named only where the DNA matches it firmly. Rows may omit the clone size; those that give it use once, few, many or a size class.

>NA|TRBV13|TRBJ2-3|NA
TGTGCCAGCAGCACTCAGTTCCCAGATACGCAGTATTTT
CASSTQFPDTQYF
>NA|TRBV7-9|TRBJ1-6|NA
TGTGCCAGCAGCTTAGCTGGGGAGGTCCTCCACTTT
CASSLAGEVLHF
>TRBD1|TRBV27|TRBJ2-7|NA
TGTGCCAGCAGGACAGGGGGCGGGGGATACGAGCAGTACTTC
CASRTGGGGYEQYF
>NA|TRBV5-4|TRBJ2-7|NA
TGTGCCAGCAGCGTAGAGGGGAACGAGCAGTACTTC
CASSVEGNEQYF
>TRBD1|TRBV19|TRBJ1-1|NA
TGTGCCAGTAGTATAACTTACAGGGGGGGCACTGAAGCTTTCTTT
CASSITYRGGTEAFF
>TRBD2|TRBV27|TRBJ2-1|NA
TGTGCCAGCAGGACTAGCGGGAGAGTTTTCTACAATGAGCAGTTCTTC
CASRTSGRVFYNEQFF
>TRBD1|TRBV5-1|TRBJ2-5|NA
TGCGCCAGCAGCTACGGGACAGTTCAAGAGACCCAGTACTTC
CASSYGTVQETQYF
>NA|TRBV15|TRBJ1-1|NA
TGTGCCACCAGCAGACAAAGCTACACTGAAGCTTTCTTT
CATSRQSYTEAFF
>NA|TRBV5-8|TRBJ2-1|NA
TGTGCCAGCAGCCCTACAGGGAGAAGCGCCTACAATGAGCAGTTCTTC
CASSPTGRSAYNEQFF
>NA|TRBV19|TRBJ1-1|NA
TGTGCCAGTAGTAGGGCCGGCCGCGTGGGGTTCACTGAAGCTTTCTTT
CASSRAGRVGFTEAFF
>NA|TRBV2|TRBJ1-4|NA
TGTGCCAGCAGTGGCCCCGGGTTGAGTAATGAAAAACTGTTTTTT
CASSGPGLSNEKLFF
>NA|TRBV6-4|TRBJ1-5|NA
TGTGCCAGCAGCCCTCAGGGAACGCCTAATCAGCCCCAGCATTTT
CASSPQGTPNQPQHF
>TRBD2|TRBV5-4|TRBJ2-5|NA
TGTGCCAGCAGCTTGGGACTAGCTATGGAGACCCAGTACTTC
CASSLGLAMETQYF
>NA|TRBV7-2|TRBJ2-7|NA
TGTGCCAGCAGCTTAATGCAGCGAAGTCACTACGAGCAGTACTTC
CASSLMQRSHYEQYF
>NA|TRBV4-3|TRBJ2-7|NA
TGCGCCAGCAGCCAGACCGTACCCTCCTACGAGCAGTACTTC
CASSQTVPSYEQYF
>NA|TRBV9|TRBJ1-2|NA
TGTGCCAGCAGCGTAGGGGGTCACGGTGGCTACACCTTC
CASSVGGHGGYTF
>TRBD1|TRBV19|TRBJ2-3|NA
TGTGCCAGTAGTATGGGACAGGGAACAGATACGCAGTATTTT
CASSMGQGTDTQYF
>TRBD1|TRBV6-6|TRBJ1-2|NA
TGTGCCAGCAGTTCGGGACAGGGGAATGGCTACACCTTC
CASSSGQGNGYTF
>TRBD2|TRBV6-5|TRBJ2-7|NA
TGTGCCAGCAGTTACGGAGCGGGGAGCTCCTACGAGCAGTACTTC
CASSYGAGSSYEQYF
>NA|TRBV6-5|TRBJ1-1|NA
TGTGCCAGCAGTTACTCGGTAATAGGGGGGACTGAAGCTTTCTTT
CASSYSVIGGTEAFF
>NA|TRBV4-1|TRBJ1-6|NA
TGCGCCAGCAGCCTGACCGACAGCTCCTATAATTCACCCCTCCACTTT
CASSLTDSSYNSPLHF
>NA|TRBV9|TRBJ2-1|NA
TGTGCCAGCAGCGCCCGGGCCGGGAGTACCTACAATGAGCAGTTCTTC
CASSARAGSTYNEQFF
>TRBD1|TRBV5-8|TRBJ2-5|NA
TGTGCCAGCAGCGGCCAGGGACAGATCTTAGAGACCCAGTACTTC
CASSGQGQILETQYF
>NA|TRBV9|TRBJ2-4|NA
TGTGCCAGCAGCCTTTCGGGACATAGGGAAAACATTCAGTACTTC
CASSLSGHRENIQYF
>NA|TRBV5-1|TRBJ2-2|NA
TGCGCCAGCAGACCCAGCAGCGCTAAGAACACCGGGGAGCTGTTTTTT
CASRPSSAKNTGELFF
>NA|TRBV5-3|TRBJ2-7|NA
TGTGCCAGAAGCTTGGCGCAGGGTGGCCTCGAGCAGTACTTC
CARSLAQGGLEQYF
>TRBD1|TRBV6-6|TRBJ2-7|NA
TGTGCCAGCAGTGAGGGACAGGGTGCCTACGAGCAGTACTTC
CASSEGQGAYEQYF
>NA|TRBV5-1|TRBJ1-4|NA
TGCGCCAGCAGCTTGGCTCTTACGGCTAATGAAAAACTGTTTTTT
CASSLALTANEKLFF
>TRBD1|TRBV6-6|TRBJ2-3|NA
TGTGCCAGCAGTCTTGGACAGGGGATAGATACGCAGTATTTT
CASSLGQGIDTQYF
>TRBD1|TRBV7-8|TRBJ2-7|NA
TGTGCCAGCAGCTTCGACAGGGACTCCTACGAGCAGTACTTC
CASSFDRDSYEQYF
>TRBD1|TRBV6-5|TRBJ2-5|NA
TGTGCCAGCAGTTGGACCGGGACAGGGTTCCAAGAGACCCAGTACTTC
CASSWTGTGFQETQYF
>NA|TRBV7-3|TRBJ2-6|NA
TGTGCCAGCAGCTTAGGGGGGCTACGGACCGGGGCCAACGTCCTGACTTTC
CASSLGGLRTGANVLTF
>TRBD1|TRBV5-5|TRBJ1-1|NA
TGTGCCAGCAGCTTAAGACAGGGGGCACCTTTCTTT
CASSLRQGAPFF
>NA|TRBV5-1|TRBJ2-1|NA
TGCGCCAGCAGGGACGGGATCAACAATGAGCAGTTCTTC
CASRDGINNEQFF
>NA|TRBV11-1|TRBJ2-7|few
TGTGCCAGCAGCTTTGAACAGCCCTACGAGCAGTACTTC
CASSFEQPYEQYF
>NA|TRBV18|TRBJ1-5|NA
TGTGCCAGCTCGCCCCCTCGGGACAAGAATAGCAATCAGCCCCAGCATTTT
CASSPPRDKNSNQPQHF
>TRBD1|TRBV9|TRBJ1-3|once
TGTGCCAGCAGCGGCGACAGGGGTTTCTTGGACACCATATATTTT
CASSGDRGFLDTIYF
>TRBD2|TRBV19|TRBJ2-3|NA
TGTGCCAGTAGTTCGTTTAGCGGGACGCTGCCTAGCACAGATACGCAGTATTTT
CASSSFSGTLPSTDTQYF
>TRBD1|TRBV4-3|TRBJ1-2|NA
TGCGCCAGCAGCCAGTCTCTGGGACAGGTTTTTAACCCCTATGGCTACACCTTC
CASSQSLGQVFNPYGYTF
>NA|TRBV7-2|TRBJ2-4|NA
TGTGCCAGCAGCTTAGGGGCTAACTCGGGCATTCAGTACTTC
CASSLGANSGIQYF